Listed below are T cell receptor beta chains from one sample, sequenced in a study of blood T cell repertoires in COVID-19. The method was immunoSEQ multiplex PCR; TCRdb's version includes in-frame clones alone and lacks a portion of them. The table shows roughly 100,000 clones, with about 87% occurring only once. Sequenced sample: peripheral blood. Source of these receptors: a human donor in a cohort sampled during active or convalescent COVID-19. Both conserved end residues are part of each CDR3. Fields, in order: clone size, V gene, J gene, D gene, CDR3 protein, CDR3 DNA. A D gene is named only where the DNA matches it firmly. Only some rows state a clone size, as once, few, many or a class for expanded clones.

NA	TRBV7-2	TRBJ2-7	NA	CASSTYPGNEQYF	TGTGCCAGCAGCACCTACCCAGGGAACGAGCAGTACTTC
NA	TRBV2	TRBJ2-7	NA	CASSLSPREQYF	TGTGCCAGCAGCCTGAGCCCTCGGGAGCAGTACTTC
NA	TRBV7-8	TRBJ1-5	NA	CASTGSAGFNQPQHF	TGTGCCAGCACCGGGTCGGCAGGGTTCAATCAGCCCCAGCATTTT
once	TRBV30	TRBJ2-3	TRBD2	CAWSLGGGGTQYF	TGTGCCTGGAGTTTGGGCGGGGGAGGTACGCAGTATTTT
NA	TRBV19	TRBJ1-2	TRBD1	CASSILQGAFGNYGYTF	TGTGCCAGTAGTATTTTACAGGGGGCCTTTGGAAACTATGGCTACACCTTC
NA	TRBV19	TRBJ2-7	TRBD2	CASSASGGPVEQYF	TGTGCCAGTAGCGCTAGCGGGGGGCCTGTAGAGCAGTACTTC
NA	TRBV5-1	TRBJ2-1	TRBD2	CASSSRRLSGGLTYNEQFF	TGCGCCAGCAGCTCCCGACGTCTAAGCGGGGGGCTTACCTACAATGAGCAGTTCTTC
NA	TRBV23-1	TRBJ2-7	TRBD1	CASSLRQGSEQYF	TGCGCCAGCAGTCTCCGACAGGGAAGCGAGCAGTACTTC
NA	TRBV7-7	TRBJ2-5	NA	CASSPNVETQYF	TGTGCTAGCAGCCCCAATGTGGAGACCCAGTACTTC
NA	TRBV7-6	TRBJ2-5	TRBD2	CASSWRGAEETQYF	TGTGCCAGCAGCTGGCGGGGGGCTGAGGAGACCCAGTACTTC
NA	TRBV14	TRBJ2-1	NA	CASSIRVLNEQFF	TGTGCCAGCAGCATCCGGGTCCTCAATGAGCAGTTCTTC
NA	TRBV11-2	TRBJ2-1	TRBD2	CASSLSGGPDEQFF	TGTGCCAGCAGCTTAAGCGGGGGTCCGGATGAGCAGTTCTTC
once	TRBV7-9	TRBJ1-2	NA	CASSRTGESNYGYTF	TGTGCCAGCAGCCGGACTGGGGAATCTAACTATGGCTACACCTTC
NA	TRBV7-3	TRBJ1-2	TRBD1	CASSRQGGKGYGYTF	TGTGCCAGCAGCCGACAGGGGGGAAAGGGGTATGGCTACACCTTC
NA	TRBV5-4	TRBJ2-3	NA	CASSRYSSTDTQYF	TGTGCCAGCAGCCGATACTCTAGCACAGATACGCAGTATTTT
NA	TRBV9	TRBJ2-7	NA	CASSEQGGPGEQYF	TGTGCCAGCAGCGAACAGGGTGGGCCTGGCGAGCAGTACTTC
NA	TRBV6-5	TRBJ1-4	NA	CASRPGTTNEKLFF	TGTGCCAGCAGACCGGGGACAACTAATGAAAAACTGTTTTTT
NA	TRBV3-1/TRBV3-2	TRBJ2-1	TRBD2	CASSQVSGGAYEQFF	TGTGCCAGCAGCCAAGTAAGCGGGGGGGCCTATGAGCAGTTCTTC
NA	TRBV12-5	TRBJ2-3	TRBD2	CASGLTSGGVGTQYF	TGTGCTAGTGGTTTAACTAGCGGGGGGGTGGGTACGCAGTATTTT
NA	TRBV11-3	TRBJ1-2	NA	CASSYVGGENYGYTF	TGTGCCAGCAGCTACGTGGGGGGGGAGAACTATGGCTACACCTTC
NA	TRBV27	TRBJ1-4	NA	CASSPRVLAEKLFF	TGTGCCAGCAGCCCCAGGGTACTTGCAGAAAAACTGTTTTTT
NA	TRBV5-4	TRBJ2-5	NA	CASSFIRGAETQYF	TGTGCCAGCAGCTTTATCCGGGGGGCGGAGACCCAGTACTTC
NA	TRBV7-2	TRBJ1-1	NA	CASSPVRGTEAFF	TGTGCCAGCAGCCCGGTTAGGGGGACTGAAGCTTTCTTT
NA	TRBV3-1/TRBV3-2	TRBJ2-7	TRBD2	CASSLAGTHYEQYF	TGTGCCAGCAGCCTAGCGGGAACACACTACGAGCAGTACTTC
NA	TRBV2	TRBJ1-2	TRBD1	CASNRDRGDHGYTF	TGTGCCAGCAACCGGGACAGGGGGGACCATGGCTACACCTTC
once	TRBV7-3	TRBJ2-7	TRBD1	CASSPQPTGNEQYF	TGTGCCAGCAGCCCCCAACCGACAGGGAACGAGCAGTACTTC
NA	TRBV6-6	TRBJ1-3	NA	CASSDSSGGGGNTIYF	TGTGCCAGCAGTGACTCCTCTGGGGGCGGTGGAAACACCATATATTTT